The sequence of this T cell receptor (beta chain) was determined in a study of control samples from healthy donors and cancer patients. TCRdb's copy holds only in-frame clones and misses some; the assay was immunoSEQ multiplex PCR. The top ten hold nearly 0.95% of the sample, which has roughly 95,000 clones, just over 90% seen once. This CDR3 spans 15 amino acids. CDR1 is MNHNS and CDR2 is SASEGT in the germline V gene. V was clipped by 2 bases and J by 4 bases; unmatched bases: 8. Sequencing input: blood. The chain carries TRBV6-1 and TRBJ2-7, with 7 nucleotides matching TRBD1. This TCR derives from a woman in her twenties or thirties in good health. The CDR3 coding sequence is TGTGCCAGCAGTGAAAGAACAGGGGCCGTTTACGAGCAGTACTTC. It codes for CASSERTGAVYEQYF.